The next 17 T cell receptor beta chains were all read from a single sample in a study of PD-1 blockade in classical Hodgkin lymphoma (dated by TCRdb to 2019 to 2021). Explained via the paper, the time point label denotes: cycle 1 day 1 (C1D1), immediately before nivolumab initiation. Relapse after autologous stem cell transplantation had occurred in all trial patients, and cohorts A, B and C were distinguished by prior brentuximab vedotin exposure. Libraries came from the immunoSEQ multiplex PCR assay. Drawn from immuneACCESS, this table holds only the in-frame rearrangements with V and J called that TCRdb kept. Clones are partly lost; checked studies trace under half to an unresolved V gene and leave the rest unexplained. Here the sample has tens of thousands of clones; about 92% occur a single time. The top ten clones comprise about 7.8% of the sample. The material was peripheral blood mononuclear cells (PBMCs), obtained at baseline. The receptors derive from a human donor with classical Hodgkin lymphoma.

The rearrangement uses TRBV6-5 and TRBJ2-3; TRBD2 matches at 8 bases. Trimming cost V 6 bases and J 10 bases; bases outside gene matches: 12. The CDR3 is 14 residues long. Per the germline V gene, CDR1 is MNHEY and CDR2 is SVGAGI. The CDR3 loop is CASSRGLAERAQYF. CDR3 DNA: TGTGCCAGCAGCCGCGGACTAGCAGAGCGGGCGCAGTATTTT.

The chain joins TRBV14 to TRBJ2-7; possible D gene TRBD1, 6 bases. The CDR3 sequence is 15 residues long. CDR1 and CDR2 (germline): SGHDN, FVKESK. With 4 bases removed from V and 4 bases from J, the gap between germline ends came to 17 bases. In DNA form, the CDR3 reads TGTGCCAGCAGCCCGCGGACGGTCAGGGGATACGAGCAGTACTTC. Translation gives CASSPRTVRGYEQYF. The whole variable domain, filled in from reference TRBV14 and TRBJ2-7, reads EAGVTQFPSHSVIEKGQTVTLRCDPISGHDNLYWYRRVMGKEIKFLLHFVKESKQDESGMPNNRFLAERTGGTYSTLKVQPAELEDSGVYFCASSPRTVRGYEQYFGPGTRLTVT.

This chain links TRBV21-1 with TRBJ1-2; the table calls TRBD1, which could not be checked here. TRBV21-1 is given as a pseudogene. This CDR3 region has 14 residues. The chain's CDR3 is CASRADQGAGGYTF. The CDR3 nucleotides read TGTGCCAGCAGGGCAGATCAGGGGGCCGGCGGCTACACCTTC.

The chain combines TRBV7-6 with TRBJ2-4; 13 bases agree with TRBD2. V lost 2 bases and J lost 4; bases outside the gene matches: 11. Per germline, CDR1 SGHVS and CDR2 FNYEAQ. The CDR3 is 19 residues long. The CDR3, as DNA: TGTGCCAGCAGCTTATTACCCACCGGGACTAGCGGGGAAAAAAACATTCAGTACTTC. It yields the protein CASSLLPTGTSGEKNIQYF. The variable domain in full, with the rest retrieved from reference TRBV7-6 and TRBJ2-4, is GAGVSQSPRYKVTKRGQDVALRCDPISGHVSLYWYRQALGQGPEFLTYFNYEAQQDKSGLPNDRFSAERPEGSISTLTIQRTEQRDSAMYRCASSLLPTGTSGEKNIQYFGAGTRLSVL.

J is TRBJ2-1 and V is TRBV30, with no clear D. CDR1 GTSNPN and CDR2 SVGIG come from the germline V gene (reference sequence). The CDR3 spans 11 residues. V lost 5 bases, J lost 6 bases, and 8 bases lay in between. DNA of the CDR3: TGTGCCTGGGCTACCCGCAATGAGCAGTTCTTC. Protein sequence: CAWATRNEQFF.

V is TRBV6-6 and J is TRBJ1-4, with 10 bases matching TRBD1. Looked up from germline, CDR1 is MNHNY and CDR2 is SVGAGI (reference sequence). CDR3 length equals 14 residues. J gave up 7 bases and V 6 bases, and 5 bases lay outside the gene matches. The chain's CDR3 is CASSEDRGGEKLFF. For the CDR3, the DNA is TGTGCCAGCAGCGAGGACAGGGGGGGTGAAAAACTGTTTTTT.

The chain joins TRBV6-1 to TRBJ2-7, with TRBD2 matching 7 bases. Germline V CDR1 and CDR2: MNHNS, SASEGT. Trimming at V came to 4 bases and at J to 4 bases, leaving 7 bases not matched to a gene. The CDR3 has 14 amino acids. CDR3 bases: TGTGCCAGCAGTGTAGCGGGTTCTTCGTACGAGCAGTACTTC. Its protein product is CASSVAGSSYEQYF.

The chain recombines TRBV19 with TRBJ1-5; 8 positions match TRBD1. From germline, CDR1 is LNHDA and CDR2 SQIVND (reference sequence). The V and J ends lost 3 bases and 4 bases, in that order; junction bases with no gene match: 14. The CDR3 length is 18 residues. The CDR3 here is CASSMGAQGVGGNQPQHF. In DNA form, the CDR3 reads TGTGCCAGTAGTATGGGAGCACAGGGGGTTGGGGGGAATCAGCCCCAGCATTTT.

To note about this clone: In the same sample, other DNA sequences code for this CDR3. This rearrangement joins TRBV6-1 to TRBJ1-6; no definite D call. The CDR3 covers 10 residues. V was shortened by 6 bases and J by 12 bases, with 6 bases between the two germline ends. Germline CDR1 and CDR2: MNHNS and SASEGT. The CDR3 region is CASSEGPLHF. Written as DNA, the CDR3 is TGTGCCAGCAGCGAGGGACCCCTCCACTTT.

This chain links TRBV6-6 with TRBJ1-5; no firm D call. In germline, CDR1 is MNHNY, CDR2 SVGAGI (reference sequence). Deletions cut 5 bases from V and 0 bases from J, with 11 bases between. The CDR3 runs 15 residues. CDR3 nucleotide sequence: TGTGCCAGCAGTCTCGGCGAGTTTAGCAATCAGCCCCAGCATTTT. As protein: CASSLGEFSNQPQHF.

Regarding this clone: Other DNA sequences in this sample translate to the same CDR3. The chain employs TRBV6-1 and TRBJ1-2; D is unclear. The germline gives CDR1 MNHNS, CDR2 SASEGT. The V and J ends lost 7 bases and 7 bases respectively, with 10 bases between them. The length of the CDR3 is 11 residues. The CDR3 loop reads CASTGTLGYTF. CDR3 DNA: TGTGCCAGCACCGGAACACTTGGCTACACCTTC.

This rearrangement joins TRBV9 to TRBJ2-3; D may be TRBD2 (6 bases). CDR3 size: 18 residues. The germline V gene has CDR1 SGDLS and CDR2 YYNGEE. The V end lost 2 bases, the J end lost 2 bases, and 21 bases lay between the germline ends. The CDR3 is CASSVGGTSGEDTDTQYF. The DNA of the CDR3 is TGTGCCAGCAGCGTTGGCGGTACGTCGGGGGAGGACACAGATACGCAGTATTTT.

J is TRBJ1-1 and V is TRBV4-1; D gene unclear. There are 14 residues in the CDR3. Trimming removed 1 base at V and 1 base at J, with 7 bases between. Germline V gene sequence: CDR1 MGHRA, CDR2 YSYEKL. CDR3 residues: CASSQGLRNTEAFF. The CDR3 nucleotides are TGCGCCAGCAGCCAAGGGCTCAGGAACACTGAAGCTTTCTTT.

The chain combines TRBV5-6 with TRBJ1-1; 8 nucleotides line up with TRBD1. Germline V gene data show CDR1 as SGHDT and CDR2 as YYEEEE. The CDR3 contains 16 residues. Germline trimming cut 0 bases from V and 5 bases from J; bases unmatched to any gene: 9. The CDR3 DNA follows: TGTGCCAGCAGCTTGGGGACAGGGAAGGCGAGGACTGAAGCTTTCTTT. Encoded protein: CASSLGTGKARTEAFF. Combining the CDR3 with reference TRBV5-6 and TRBJ1-1 gives the whole variable domain DAGVTQSPTHLIKTRGQQVTLRCSPKSGHDTVSWYQQALGQGPQFIFQYYEEEERQRGNFPDRFSGHQFPNYSSELNVNALLLGDSALYLCASSLGTGKARTEAFFGQGTRLTVV.

The chain combines TRBV6-5 with TRBJ2-7; the D gene is possibly TRBD2 (5 bases). This CDR3 has 14 residues. The germline V gene has CDR1 MNHEY and CDR2 SVGAGI. V lost 2 bases and J lost 1, with 9 bases in between. The CDR3, as DNA: TGTGCCAGCAGTTACGGTGGAGGTTCCTACGAGCAGTACTTC. Translating gives CASSYGGGSYEQYF.

V usage is TRBV9 and J usage is TRBJ2-3, with D possibly TRBD1 on 6 matching bases. CDR1 and CDR2 (germline): SGDLS, YYNGEE. The CDR3 contains 14 residues. Deletions cut 0 bases from V and 4 bases from J, with 9 bases between. The CDR3 is CASSVEGHPDTQYF. The CDR3 DNA sequence: TGTGCCAGCAGCGTAGAGGGACACCCAGATACGCAGTATTTT.

The chain uses TRBV27 and TRBJ2-7, with a tentative D call TRBD1 (5 bases). The CDR3 length is 15 residues. Trimming removed 6 bases at V and 5 bases at J, with 20 bases between. Germline CDR1 and CDR2: MNHEY and SMNVEV (reference sequence). The CDR3 loop is CASRYHPGQVDEQYF. CDR3 DNA sequence: TGTGCCAGCAGATACCACCCCGGACAAGTTGACGAGCAGTACTTC.